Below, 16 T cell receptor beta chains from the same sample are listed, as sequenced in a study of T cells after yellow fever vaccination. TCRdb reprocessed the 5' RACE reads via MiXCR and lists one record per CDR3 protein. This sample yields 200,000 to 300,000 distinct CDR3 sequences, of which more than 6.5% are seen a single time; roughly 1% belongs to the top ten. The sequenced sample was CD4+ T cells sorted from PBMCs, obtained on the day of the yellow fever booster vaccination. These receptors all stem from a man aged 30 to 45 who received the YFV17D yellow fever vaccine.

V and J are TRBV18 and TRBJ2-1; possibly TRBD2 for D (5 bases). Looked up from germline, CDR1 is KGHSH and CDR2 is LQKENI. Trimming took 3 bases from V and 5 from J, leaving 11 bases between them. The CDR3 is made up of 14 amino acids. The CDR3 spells CASSPGSPHNEQFF. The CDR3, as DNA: TGTGCCAGCTCACCGGGGAGTCCACACAATGAGCAGTTCTTC.

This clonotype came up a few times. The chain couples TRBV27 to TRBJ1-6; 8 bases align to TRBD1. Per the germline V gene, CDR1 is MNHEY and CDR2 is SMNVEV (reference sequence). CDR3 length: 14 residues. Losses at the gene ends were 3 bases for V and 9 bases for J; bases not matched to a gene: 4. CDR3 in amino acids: CASSLDRVSSPLHF. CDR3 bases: TGTGCCAGCAGTTTGGACAGGGTTTCTTCACCCCTCCACTTT.

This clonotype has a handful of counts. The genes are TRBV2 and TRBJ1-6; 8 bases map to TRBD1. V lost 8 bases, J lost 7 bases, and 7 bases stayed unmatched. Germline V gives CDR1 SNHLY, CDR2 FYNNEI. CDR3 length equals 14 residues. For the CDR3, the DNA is TGTGCCAGCTTCAGGGGGCGAGGAAATTCACCCCTCCACTTT. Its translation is CASFRGRGNSPLHF.

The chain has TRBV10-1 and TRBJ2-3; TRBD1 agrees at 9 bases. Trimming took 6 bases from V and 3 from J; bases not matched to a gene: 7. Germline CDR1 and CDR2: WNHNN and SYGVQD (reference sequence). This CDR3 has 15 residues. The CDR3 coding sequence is TGCGCCAGCAGACCCGCGGGACAGGGAACAGATACGCAGTATTTT. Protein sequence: CASRPAGQGTDTQYF.

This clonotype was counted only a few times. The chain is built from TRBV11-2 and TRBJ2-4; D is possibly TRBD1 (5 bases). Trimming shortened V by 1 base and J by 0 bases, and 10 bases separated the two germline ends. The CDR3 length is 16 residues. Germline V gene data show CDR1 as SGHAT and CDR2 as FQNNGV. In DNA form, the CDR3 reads TGTGCCAGCAGCTTAGGACAGTCACTAGCCAAAAACATTCAGTACTTC. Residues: CASSLGQSLAKNIQYF.

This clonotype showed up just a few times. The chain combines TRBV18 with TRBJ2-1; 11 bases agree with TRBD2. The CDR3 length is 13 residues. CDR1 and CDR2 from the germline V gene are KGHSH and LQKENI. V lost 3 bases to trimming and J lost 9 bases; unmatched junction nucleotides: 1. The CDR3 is CASSPGLAGEQFF. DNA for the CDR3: TGTGCCAGCTCACCCGGACTAGCGGGTGAGCAGTTCTTC.

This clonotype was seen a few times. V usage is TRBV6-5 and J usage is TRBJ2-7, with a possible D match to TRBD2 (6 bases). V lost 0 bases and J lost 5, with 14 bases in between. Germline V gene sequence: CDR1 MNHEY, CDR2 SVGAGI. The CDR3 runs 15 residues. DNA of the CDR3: TGTGCCAGCAGTTACTCGAGACTAGGATCAGACGAGCAGTACTTC. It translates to CASSYSRLGSDEQYF.

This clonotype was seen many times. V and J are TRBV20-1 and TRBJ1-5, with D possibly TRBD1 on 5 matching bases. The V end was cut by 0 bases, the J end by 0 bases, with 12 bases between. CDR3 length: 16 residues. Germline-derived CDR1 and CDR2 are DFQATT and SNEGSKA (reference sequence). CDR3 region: CSAREERGFSNQPQHF. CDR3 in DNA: TGCAGTGCTAGAGAAGAACGGGGCTTTAGCAATCAGCCCCAGCATTTT.

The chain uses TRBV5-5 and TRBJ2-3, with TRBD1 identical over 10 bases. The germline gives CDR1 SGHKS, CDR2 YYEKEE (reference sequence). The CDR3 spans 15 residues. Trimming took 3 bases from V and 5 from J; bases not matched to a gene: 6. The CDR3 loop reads CASSSATGGVDTQYF. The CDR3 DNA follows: TGTGCCAGCAGCTCTGCGACAGGGGGCGTAGATACGCAGTATTTT.

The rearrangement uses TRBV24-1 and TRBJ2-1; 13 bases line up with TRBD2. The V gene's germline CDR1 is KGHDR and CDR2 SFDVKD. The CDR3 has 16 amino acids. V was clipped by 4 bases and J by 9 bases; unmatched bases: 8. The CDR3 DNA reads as TGTGCCACCAGTGACCCACTAGCGGGAGGGCGGGGTGAGCAGTTCTTC. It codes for CATSDPLAGGRGEQFF.

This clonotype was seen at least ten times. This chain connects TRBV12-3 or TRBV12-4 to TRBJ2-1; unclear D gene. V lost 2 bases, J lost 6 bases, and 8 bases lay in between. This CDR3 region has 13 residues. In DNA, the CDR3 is TGTGCCAGCAGTTTACTAACGTTCAATGAGCAGTTCTTC. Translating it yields CASSLLTFNEQFF.

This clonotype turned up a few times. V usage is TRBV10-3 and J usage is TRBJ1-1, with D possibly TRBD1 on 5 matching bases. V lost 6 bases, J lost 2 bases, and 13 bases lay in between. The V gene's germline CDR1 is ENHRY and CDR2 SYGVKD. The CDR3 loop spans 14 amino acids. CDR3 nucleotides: TGTGCCATCAGCAGAGGGACGGAAAACACTGAAGCTTTCTTT. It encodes CAISRGTENTEAFF.

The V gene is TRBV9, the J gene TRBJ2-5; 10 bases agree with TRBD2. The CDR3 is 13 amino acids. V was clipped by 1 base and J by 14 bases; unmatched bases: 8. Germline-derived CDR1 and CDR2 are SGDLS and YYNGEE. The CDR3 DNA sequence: TGTGCCAGCAGCGTAACTAGCGGGGAGCCAAGATACTTC. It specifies CASSVTSGEPRYF.

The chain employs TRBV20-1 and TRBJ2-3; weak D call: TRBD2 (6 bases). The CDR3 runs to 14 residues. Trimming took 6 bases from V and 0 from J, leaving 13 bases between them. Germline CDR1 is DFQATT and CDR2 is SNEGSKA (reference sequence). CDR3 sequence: CSAGGLRSTDTQYF. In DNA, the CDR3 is TGCAGTGCAGGAGGGCTTCGAAGCACAGATACGCAGTATTTT.

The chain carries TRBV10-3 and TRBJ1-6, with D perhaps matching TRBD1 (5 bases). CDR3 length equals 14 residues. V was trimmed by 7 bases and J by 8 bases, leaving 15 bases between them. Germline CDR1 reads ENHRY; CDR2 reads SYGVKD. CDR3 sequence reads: CAIKTDSGYSPLHF. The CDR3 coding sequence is TGTGCCATCAAAACTGACAGCGGTTATTCACCCCTCCACTTT.

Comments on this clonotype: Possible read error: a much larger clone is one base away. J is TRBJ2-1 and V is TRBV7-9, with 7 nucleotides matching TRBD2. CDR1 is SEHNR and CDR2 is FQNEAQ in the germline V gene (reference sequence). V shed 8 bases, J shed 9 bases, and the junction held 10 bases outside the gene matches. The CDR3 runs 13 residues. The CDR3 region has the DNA TGTGCCAGCCAGCGGGACGGCTTAAGTGAGCAGTTCTTC. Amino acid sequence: CASQRDGLSEQFF.